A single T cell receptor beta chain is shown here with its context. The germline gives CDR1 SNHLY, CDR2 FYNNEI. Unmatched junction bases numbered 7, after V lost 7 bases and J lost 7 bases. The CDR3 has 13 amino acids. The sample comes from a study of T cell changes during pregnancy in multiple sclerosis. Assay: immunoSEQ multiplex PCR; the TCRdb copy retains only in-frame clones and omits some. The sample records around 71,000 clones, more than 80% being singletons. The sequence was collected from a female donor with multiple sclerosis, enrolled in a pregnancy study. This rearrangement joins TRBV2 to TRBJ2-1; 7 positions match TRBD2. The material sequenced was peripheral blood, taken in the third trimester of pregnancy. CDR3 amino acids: CASTRTSGNEQFF. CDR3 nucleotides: TGTGCCAGCACTCGGACTAGTGGGAATGAGCAGTTCTTC.